A single sample is the source of the 4 T cell receptor beta chains below, sequenced in a study of PD-L1 blockade in urothelial cancer. The data were produced by immunoSEQ multiplex PCR, yet TCRdb's version contains in-frame clones alone and is incomplete. This sample carries some 120,000 clones, approximately 90% of them seen once, and the ten largest clones take 1.5% to 2%. Noted time point: peripheral blood 6 weeks after treatment start. Source: PBMCs, taken around atezolizumab (anti-PD-L1) treatment. These receptors all stem from a man in his fifties or sixties with urothelial cancer.

The V and J genes are TRBV11-2 and TRBJ2-3, with D tentatively TRBD2 (6 bases). The V end lost 3 bases, the J end lost 1 base, and 8 bases lay between the germline ends. The germline V gene encodes CDR1 SGHAT and CDR2 FQNNGV. The CDR3 is made up of 14 amino acids. In nucleotides, the CDR3 is TGTGCCAGCAGCTTGGCTAGCGGCACAGATACGCAGTATTTT. Protein: CASSLASGTDTQYF.

The chain joins TRBV5-1 to TRBJ1-1; perhaps TRBD1 as D (6 bases). Between the trimmed V and J ends, which lost 4 bases and 0 bases, there was a span of 13 bases. In germline, CDR1 is SGHRS, CDR2 YFSETQ. CDR3 length equals 15 residues. DNA for the CDR3: TGCGCCAGCAGCGGGGGGGACAATCTGAACACTGAAGCTTTCTTT. This codes for CASSGGDNLNTEAFF.

The J gene is TRBJ1-2, the V gene TRBV7-9; 12 nucleotides align to TRBD1. Germline V gives CDR1 SEHNR, CDR2 FQNEAQ (reference sequence). Trimming took 5 bases from V and 4 from J; bases not matched to a gene: 8. There are 16 residues in the CDR3. The CDR3 region is CASSTGTGGYSYGYTF. In DNA, the CDR3 is TGTGCCAGCAGCACGGGGACAGGGGGCTATTCCTATGGCTACACCTTC.

The chain couples TRBV6-1 to TRBJ2-2; D might be TRBD1 (5 bases). Looked up from germline, CDR1 is MNHNS and CDR2 is SASEGT. The CDR3 length is 13 residues. Trimming took off 4 bases at V and 7 bases at J, with 10 bases between the two ends. The DNA of the CDR3 is TGTGCCAGCAGTGGCAGGGATGGCGGGGAGCTGTTTTTT. Its translation: CASSGRDGGELFF.